This T cell receptor beta chain was recorded in a study of beta chain features in type 1 diabetes. Study-wide background: Healthy donors and patients had similar age, gender and cell yields.

Every bit of the isolated RNA underwent reverse transcription, so sequencing read expressed TCRB transcripts. Clones were read by immunoSEQ multiplex PCR, and TCRdb kept only the in-frame ones, dropping some. The table includes 620,000 or so clones, around a sixth detected once. This clone turned up a few times. The V end lost 5 bases, the J end lost 12 bases, and 16 bases lay between the germline ends. There are 12 residues in the CDR3. Germline V gene data show CDR1 as SEHNR and CDR2 as FQNEAQ (reference sequence). Stem cell-like memory, regulatory, central memory and naive CD4+ cells were sorted via CD45RO/CCR7/CD25/CD127/CD95/CD27. Each sorted fraction was over 95% pure.

The receptor comes from a young man in good health. The sequencing sample was made of naive CD4+ T cells from blood. This chain joins TRBV7-9 and TRBJ1-1; D is ambiguous. CDR3: CASSVTPRESFF. Here the CDR3 DNA reads TGTGCCAGCAGCGTCACCCCTCGGGAGTCTTTCTTT.